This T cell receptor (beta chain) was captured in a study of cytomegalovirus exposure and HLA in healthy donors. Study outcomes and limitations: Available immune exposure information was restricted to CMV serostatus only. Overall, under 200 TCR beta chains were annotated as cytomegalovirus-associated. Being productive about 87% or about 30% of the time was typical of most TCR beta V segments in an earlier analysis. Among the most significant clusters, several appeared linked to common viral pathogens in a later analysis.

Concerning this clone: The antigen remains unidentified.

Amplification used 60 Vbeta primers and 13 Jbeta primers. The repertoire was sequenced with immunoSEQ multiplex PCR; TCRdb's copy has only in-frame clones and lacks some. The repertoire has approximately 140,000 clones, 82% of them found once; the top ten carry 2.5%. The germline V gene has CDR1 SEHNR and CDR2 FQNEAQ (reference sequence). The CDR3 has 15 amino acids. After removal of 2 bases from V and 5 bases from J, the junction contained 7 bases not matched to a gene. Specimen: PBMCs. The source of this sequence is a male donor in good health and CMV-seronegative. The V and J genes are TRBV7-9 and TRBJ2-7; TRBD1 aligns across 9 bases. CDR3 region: CASSLIGTGPDEQYF. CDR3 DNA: TGTGCCAGCAGCTTAATCGGGACAGGGCCGGACGAGCAGTACTTC. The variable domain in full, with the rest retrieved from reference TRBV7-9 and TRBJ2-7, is DTGVSQNPRHKITKRGQNVTFRCDPISEHNRLYWYRQTLGQGPEFLTYFQNEAQLEKSRLLSDRFSAERPKGSFSTLEIQRTEQGDSAMYLCASSLIGTGPDEQYFGPGTRLTVT.